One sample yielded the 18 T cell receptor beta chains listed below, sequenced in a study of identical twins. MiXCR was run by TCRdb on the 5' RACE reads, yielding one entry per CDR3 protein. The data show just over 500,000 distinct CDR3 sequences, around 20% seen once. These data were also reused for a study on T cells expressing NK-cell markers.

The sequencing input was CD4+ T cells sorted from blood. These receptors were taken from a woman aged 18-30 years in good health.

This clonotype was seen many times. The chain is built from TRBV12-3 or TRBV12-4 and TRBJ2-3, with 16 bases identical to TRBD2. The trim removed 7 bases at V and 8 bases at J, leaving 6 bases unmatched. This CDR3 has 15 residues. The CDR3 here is CASTGTSGGAATQYF. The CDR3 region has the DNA TGTGCCAGCACTGGGACTAGCGGGGGGGCGGCTACGCAGTATTTT.

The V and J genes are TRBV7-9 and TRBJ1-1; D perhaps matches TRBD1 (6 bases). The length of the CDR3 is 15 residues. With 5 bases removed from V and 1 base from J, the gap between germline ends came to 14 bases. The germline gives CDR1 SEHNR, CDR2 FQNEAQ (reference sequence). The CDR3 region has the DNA TGTGCCAGCAGCCAGCGGGCCAGGGGGAACACTGAAGCTTTCTTT. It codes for CASSQRARGNTEAFF.

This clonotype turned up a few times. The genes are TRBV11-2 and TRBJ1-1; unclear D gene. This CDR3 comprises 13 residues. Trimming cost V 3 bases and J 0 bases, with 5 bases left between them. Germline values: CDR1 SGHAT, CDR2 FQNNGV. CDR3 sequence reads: CASSFVMNTEAFF. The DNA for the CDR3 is TGTGCCAGCAGCTTTGTGATGAACACTGAAGCTTTCTTT.

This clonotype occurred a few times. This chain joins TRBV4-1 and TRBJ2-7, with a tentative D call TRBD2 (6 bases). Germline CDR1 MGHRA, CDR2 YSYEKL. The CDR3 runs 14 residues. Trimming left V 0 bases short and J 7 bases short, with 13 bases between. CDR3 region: CASSQDLASGEQYF. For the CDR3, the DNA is TGCGCCAGCAGCCAAGATTTAGCGAGCGGGGAGCAGTACTTC.

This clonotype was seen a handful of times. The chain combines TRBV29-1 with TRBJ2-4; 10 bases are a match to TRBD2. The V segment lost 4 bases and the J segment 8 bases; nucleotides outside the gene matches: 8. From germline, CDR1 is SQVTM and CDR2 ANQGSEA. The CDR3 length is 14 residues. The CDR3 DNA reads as TGCAGCGTTGTAGCTAGCGGGAGTTTTGACATTCAGTACTTC. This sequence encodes CSVVASGSFDIQYF.

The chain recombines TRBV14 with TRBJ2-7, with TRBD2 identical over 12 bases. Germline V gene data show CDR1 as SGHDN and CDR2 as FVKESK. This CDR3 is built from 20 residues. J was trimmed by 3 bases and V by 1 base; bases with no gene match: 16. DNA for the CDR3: TGTGCCAGCAGCCAAGGGATCGGCTATTCGACTAGCGGGGGTATCTACGAGCAGTACTTC. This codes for CASSQGIGYSTSGGIYEQYF.

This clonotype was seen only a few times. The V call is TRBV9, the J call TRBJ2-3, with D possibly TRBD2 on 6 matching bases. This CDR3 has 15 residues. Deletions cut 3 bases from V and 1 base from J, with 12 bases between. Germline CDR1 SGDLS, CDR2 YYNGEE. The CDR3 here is CASSEPSAGTDTQYF. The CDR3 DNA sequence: TGTGCCAGCAGCGAACCTAGCGCGGGCACAGATACGCAGTATTTT.

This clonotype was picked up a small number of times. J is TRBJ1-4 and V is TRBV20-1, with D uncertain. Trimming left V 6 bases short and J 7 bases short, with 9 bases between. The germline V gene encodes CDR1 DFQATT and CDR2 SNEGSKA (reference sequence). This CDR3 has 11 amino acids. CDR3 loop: CSAPDTEKLFF. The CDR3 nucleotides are TGCAGTGCCCCCGACACTGAAAAACTGTTTTTT.

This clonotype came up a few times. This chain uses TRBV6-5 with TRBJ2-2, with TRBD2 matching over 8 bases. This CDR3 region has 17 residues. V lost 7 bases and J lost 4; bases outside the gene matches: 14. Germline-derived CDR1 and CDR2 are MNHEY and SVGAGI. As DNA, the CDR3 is TGTGCCAGCATTAGTGACGGGAGGGCCGGGAGCACCGGGGAGCTGTTTTTT. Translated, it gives CASISDGRAGSTGELFF.

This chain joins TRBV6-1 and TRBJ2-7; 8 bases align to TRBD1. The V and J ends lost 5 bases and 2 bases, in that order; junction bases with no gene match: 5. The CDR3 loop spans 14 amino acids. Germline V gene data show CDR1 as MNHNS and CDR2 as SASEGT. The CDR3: CASSRTGITYEQYF. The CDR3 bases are TGTGCCAGCAGTCGGACAGGGATAACCTACGAGCAGTACTTC.

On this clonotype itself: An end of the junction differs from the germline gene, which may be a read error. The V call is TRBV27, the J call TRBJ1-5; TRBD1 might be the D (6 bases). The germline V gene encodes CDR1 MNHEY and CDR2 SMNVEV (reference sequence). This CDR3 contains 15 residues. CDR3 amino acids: CTSSFGQGRDQPQHF. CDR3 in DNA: TGCACCAGCAGTTTCGGGCAGGGGAGAGATCAGCCCCAGCATTTT.

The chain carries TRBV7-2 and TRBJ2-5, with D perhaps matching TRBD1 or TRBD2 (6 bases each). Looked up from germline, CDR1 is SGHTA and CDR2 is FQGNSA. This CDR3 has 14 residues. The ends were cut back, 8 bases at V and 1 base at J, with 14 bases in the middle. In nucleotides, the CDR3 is TGTGCCAGCGGATTCAGGGGACTCCAAGAGACCCAGTACTTC. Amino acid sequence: CASGFRGLQETQYF.

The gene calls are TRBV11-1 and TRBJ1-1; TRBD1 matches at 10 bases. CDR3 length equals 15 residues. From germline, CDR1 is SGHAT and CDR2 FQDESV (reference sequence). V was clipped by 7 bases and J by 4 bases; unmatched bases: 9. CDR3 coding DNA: TGTGCCAGCACGGTGGACAGGGGGTTCGGCACTGAAGCTTTCTTT. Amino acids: CASTVDRGFGTEAFF.

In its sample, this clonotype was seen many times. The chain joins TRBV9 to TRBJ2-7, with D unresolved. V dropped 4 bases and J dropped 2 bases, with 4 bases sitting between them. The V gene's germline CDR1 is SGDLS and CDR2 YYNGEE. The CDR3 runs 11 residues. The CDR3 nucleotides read TGTGCCAGCAGCCCTCCCTACGAGCAGTACTTC. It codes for CASSPPYEQYF. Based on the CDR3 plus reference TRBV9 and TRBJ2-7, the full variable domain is DSGVTQTPKHLITATGQRVTLRCSPRSGDLSVYWYQQSLDQGLQFLIQYYNGEERAKGNILERFSAQQFPDLHSELNLSSLELGDSALYFCASSPPYEQYFGPGTRLTVT.

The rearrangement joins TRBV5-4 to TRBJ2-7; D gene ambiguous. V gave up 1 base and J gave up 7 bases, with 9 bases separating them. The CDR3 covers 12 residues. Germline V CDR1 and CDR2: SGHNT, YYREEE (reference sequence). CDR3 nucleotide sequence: TGTGCCAGCAGCTTGAATAGAGAAGAGCAGTACTTC. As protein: CASSLNREEQYF.

CDR3 loop: CASRDARNSPLHF. In nucleotides, the CDR3 is TGTGCCAGTAGGGACGCGAGGAATTCACCCCTCCACTTT. This chain connects TRBV2 to TRBJ1-6; D may be TRBD1 (5 bases). The CDR3 totals 13 residues. V was pared by 9 bases and J by 7 bases, with 13 bases between. CDR1 and CDR2 (germline): SNHLY, FYNNEI. The variable domain in full, completed from reference TRBV2 and TRBJ1-6, reads EPEVTQTPSHQVTQMGQEVILRCVPISNHLYFYWYRQILGQKVEFLVSFYNNEISEKSEIFDDQFSVERPDGSNFTLKIRSTKLEDSAMYFCASRDARNSPLHFGNGTRLTVT.

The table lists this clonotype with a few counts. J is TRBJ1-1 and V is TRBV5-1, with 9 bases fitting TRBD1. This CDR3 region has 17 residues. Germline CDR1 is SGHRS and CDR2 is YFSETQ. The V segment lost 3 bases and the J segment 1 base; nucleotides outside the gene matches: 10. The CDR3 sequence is CASSWDRASSRNTEAFF. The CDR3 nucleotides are TGCGCCAGCAGCTGGGACAGGGCTTCCTCTCGGAACACTGAAGCTTTCTTT.

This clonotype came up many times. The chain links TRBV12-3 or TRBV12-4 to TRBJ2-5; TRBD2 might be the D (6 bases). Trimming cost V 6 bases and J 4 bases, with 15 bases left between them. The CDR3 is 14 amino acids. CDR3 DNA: TGTGCCAGCAGCTTGGGGACTGCCATAGAGACCCAGTACTTC. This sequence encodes CASSLGTAIETQYF.